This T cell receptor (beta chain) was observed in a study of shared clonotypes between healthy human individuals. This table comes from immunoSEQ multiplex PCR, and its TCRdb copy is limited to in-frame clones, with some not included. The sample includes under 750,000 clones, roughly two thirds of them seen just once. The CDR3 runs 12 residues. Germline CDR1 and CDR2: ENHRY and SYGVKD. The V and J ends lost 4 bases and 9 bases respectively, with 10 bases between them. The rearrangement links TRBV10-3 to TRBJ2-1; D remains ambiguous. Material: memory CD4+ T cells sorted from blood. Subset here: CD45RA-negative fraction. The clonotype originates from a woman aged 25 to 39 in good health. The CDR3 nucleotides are TGTGCCATCAGTGTGGATAGCTCTGAGCAGTTCTTC. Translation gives CAISVDSSEQFF.